The 11 T cell receptor beta chains reported below all come from one sample, sequenced in a study of T cell responses to AZD1222 COVID-19 vaccine. The assay was immunoSEQ multiplex PCR, and TCRdb's table has in-frame clones only and misses some. The table has about 150,000 clones, around 90% seen once. This material consisted of peripheral blood, taken on day 0 of AZD1222 vaccination. Source of these receptors: an adult in good health.

This chain joins TRBV10-3 and TRBJ2-3, with D perhaps assigned TRBD1 or TRBD2 (5 bases each). Trimming took off 4 bases at V and 0 bases at J, with 17 bases between the two ends. Germline CDR1 reads ENHRY; CDR2 reads SYGVKD. The CDR3 length is 17 residues. CDR3 sequence reads: CAISGVRGDTSTDTQYF. The CDR3 DNA is TGTGCCATCAGTGGGGTTAGAGGGGATACTAGCACAGATACGCAGTATTTT.

The rearrangement links TRBV4-3 to TRBJ1-2, with 7 bases lining up with TRBD1. The V gene end was trimmed by 0 bases and the J gene end by 7 bases; junction bases not matched to a gene: 11. Germline CDR1 is LGHNA and CDR2 is YSLEER. This CDR3 is 16 amino acids long. DNA of the CDR3: TGCGCCAGCAGCCAAGACTTGGGACAGCCGATGAGTGGCTACACCTTC. Translation: CASSQDLGQPMSGYTF.

The chain joins TRBV15 to TRBJ1-5, with no clear D. Looked up from germline, CDR1 is LNHNV and CDR2 is YYDKDF (reference sequence). Trimming removed 2 bases at V and 9 bases at J, with 14 bases between. This CDR3 region has 14 residues. Written as DNA, the CDR3 is TGTGCCACCAGCAGATCCTTAGACCCCAGGCCCCAGCATTTT. Translated, it gives CATSRSLDPRPQHF.

V is TRBV5-4 and J is TRBJ2-5; the match to TRBD2 covers 8 bases. This CDR3 is 16 amino acids long. Germline values: CDR1 SGHNT, CDR2 YYREEE (reference sequence). The V and J ends lost 3 bases and 4 bases, in that order; junction bases with no gene match: 11. The CDR3: CASSSPPTGGTETQYF. The CDR3 DNA follows: TGTGCCAGCAGCTCCCCCCCTACGGGGGGGACAGAGACCCAGTACTTC.

The chain employs TRBV24-1 and TRBJ2-7; 7 bases align to TRBD2. Trimming removed 3 bases from V and 2 bases from J; junction bases left unmatched: 3. The CDR3 runs 14 residues. The V gene's germline CDR1 is KGHDR and CDR2 SFDVKD. The CDR3 nucleotides read TGTGCCACCAGTGATCAAACTAGCGCCTACGAGCAGTACTTC. Translating it yields CATSDQTSAYEQYF.

The chain joins TRBV29-1 to TRBJ1-1; D gene unclear. The V end lost 4 bases, the J end lost 2 bases, and 11 bases lay between the germline ends. Germline lookup yields CDR1 SQVTM and CDR2 ANQGSEA. This CDR3 comprises 13 residues. The CDR3 spells CSVGLGLNTEAFF. DNA for the CDR3: TGCAGCGTTGGTCTAGGGCTCAACACTGAAGCTTTCTTT.

V usage is TRBV7-6 and J usage is TRBJ2-1; 7 positions agree with TRBD2. Trimming took 4 bases from V and 4 from J; bases not matched to a gene: 10. The CDR3 totals 16 residues. CDR1 and CDR2 from the germline V gene are SGHVS and FNYEAQ. CDR3 residues: CASSWGRPAGYNEQFF. Written as DNA, the CDR3 is TGTGCCAGCAGCTGGGGGAGACCAGCGGGGTACAATGAGCAGTTCTTC.

This clone appeared once. The chain recombines TRBV7-8 with TRBJ1-1; D may be TRBD1 (5 bases). V dropped 3 bases and J dropped 4 bases, with 12 bases sitting between them. CDR1 is SGHVS, CDR2 FQNEAQ, per germline. The CDR3 is 14 residues long. The CDR3 bases are TGTGCCAGCAGCTTCACGGGGGTGGGCACTGAAGCTTTCTTT. Translation: CASSFTGVGTEAFF.

The V and J genes are TRBV27 and TRBJ2-3; 9 nucleotides align to TRBD1. The germline V gene has CDR1 MNHEY and CDR2 SMNVEV (reference sequence). The CDR3 loop spans 13 amino acids. V gave up 6 bases and J gave up 3 bases; unmatched junction bases: 1. CDR3 in amino acids: CASRTGGTDTQYF. The CDR3 DNA sequence: TGTGCCAGCAGGACAGGGGGGACAGATACGCAGTATTTT.

The DNA of the CDR3 is TGTGCCAGCAGCCTCGTTTTGGGGGGCCCCAAAAACATTCAGTACTTC. This codes for CASSLVLGGPKNIQYF. The gene calls are TRBV3-1 (or the pseudogene TRBV3-2) and TRBJ2-4; D possibly uses TRBD1 or TRBD2 (6 bases each). This CDR3 comprises 16 residues. Germline loops: CDR1 LGHDT, CDR2 YNNKEL (reference sequence). The ends were cut back, 4 bases at V and 2 bases at J, with 15 bases in the middle.

The V call is TRBV30, the J call TRBJ1-4, with 9 bases matching TRBD1. The CDR3 is made up of 15 amino acids. After removal of 5 bases from V and 7 bases from J, the junction contained 11 bases not matched to a gene. The germline CDR1 and CDR2 sequences are GTSNPN and SVGIG (reference sequence). The CDR3 nucleotides are TGTGCCTGGTCCCGGGACAGGGACGAGGGTGAAAAACTGTTTTTT. Its translation: CAWSRDRDEGEKLFF. Supplemented by reference TRBV30 and TRBJ1-4, the full variable domain reads SQTIHQWPATLVQPVGSPLSLECTVEGTSNPNLYWYRQAAGRGLQLLFYSVGIGQISSEVPQNLSASRPQDRQFILSSKKLLLSDSGFYLCAWSRDRDEGEKLFFGSGTQLSVL.